The 10 T cell receptor beta chains below come from one sample, sequenced in a study of blood T cell repertoires in COVID-19. The data were produced by immunoSEQ multiplex PCR, yet TCRdb's version contains in-frame clones alone and is incomplete. The sample lists roughly 160,000 clones, around four fifths occurring once. Material: peripheral blood. Every receptor here comes from an elderly woman with COVID-19, enrolled during active disease.

This clone has a single count. The chain links TRBV19 to TRBJ2-1, with D perhaps matching TRBD1 (6 bases). The CDR3 spans 15 residues. V was cut by 8 bases and J by 0 bases, with 14 bases left in between. Germline V CDR1 and CDR2: LNHDA, SQIVND (reference sequence). The CDR3 loop is CASCRGGNSYNEQFF. For the CDR3, the DNA is TGTGCCAGTTGTCGAGGGGGTAACTCCTACAATGAGCAGTTCTTC.

V gene TRBV5-1 combines with J gene TRBJ1-2, with no clear D. The CDR3 is 14 amino acids. Germline V gives CDR1 SGHRS, CDR2 YFSETQ. V was clipped by 0 bases and J by 8 bases, with 14 bases between them. The CDR3 sequence is CASSLDTRGGGYTF. Here the CDR3 DNA reads TGCGCCAGCAGCTTGGATACGCGCGGCGGGGGCTACACCTTC.

V gene TRBV19 combines with J gene TRBJ1-2; TRBD1 is a possible D gene (5 bases). The CDR3 runs 12 residues. V shed 7 bases and J shed 6 bases, with 12 bases lying between them. The germline CDR1 and CDR2 sequences are LNHDA and SQIVND (reference sequence). DNA for the CDR3: TGTGCCAGTAAGAGGGGCGGGGATGGCTACACCTTC. Its protein is CASKRGGDGYTF. The full variable domain, with the rest looked up from reference TRBV19 and TRBJ1-2, is DGGITQSPKYLFRKEGQNVTLSCEQNLNHDAMYWYRQDPGQGLRLIYYSQIVNDFQKGDIAEGYSVSREKKESFPLTVTSAQKNPTAFYLCASKRGGDGYTFGSGTRLTVV.

The genes are TRBV6-5 and TRBJ1-3; D gene ambiguous. The CDR3 is 14 residues long. Trimming shortened V by 6 bases and J by 2 bases, and 11 bases separated the two germline ends. Germline V gene data show CDR1 as MNHEY and CDR2 as SVGAGI. The CDR3 DNA reads TGTGCCAGCAGCACCTCGAGGACTGGAAACACCATATATTTT. This sequence encodes CASSTSRTGNTIYF.

The V and J genes are TRBV6-4 and TRBJ2-2, with D tentatively TRBD1 (6 bases). Germline assignment: CDR1 MRHNA and CDR2 SNTAGT. This CDR3 has 14 residues. V gave up 6 bases and J gave up 3 bases, with 11 bases separating them. The CDR3 here is CASREQGDTGELFF. In DNA form, the CDR3 reads TGTGCCAGCAGAGAACAGGGTGACACCGGGGAGCTGTTTTTT.

The rearrangement uses TRBV29-1 and TRBJ2-1; 7 bases line up with TRBD1. V shed 3 bases and J 8 bases; nucleotides not matched to a gene: 10. Per germline, CDR1 SQVTM and CDR2 ANQGSEA. This CDR3 contains 14 residues. CDR3 loop: CSVDGGQLIDEQFF. The CDR3 bases are TGCAGCGTTGATGGGGGACAGCTAATTGATGAGCAGTTCTTC.

The chain employs TRBV21-1 and TRBJ2-7; the DNA was not compared with TRBD2, the D call given in the table. TRBV21-1 is given as a pseudogene. The length of the CDR3 is 14 residues. DNA for the CDR3: TGTGCCAGCAGCGCCCCCAGGCGGGAGGCCCGGACGTACTTC. Its protein is CASSAPRREARTYF.

V gene TRBV5-1 combines with J gene TRBJ1-2, with 12 bases lining up with TRBD1. Germline loops: CDR1 SGHRS, CDR2 YFSETQ. Trimming cost V 4 bases and J 7 bases; bases outside gene matches: 8. The CDR3 extends over 15 amino acids. The DNA for the CDR3 is TGCGCCAGCAGCGCCTCCGGGACAGGGGGCCGTGGCTACACCTTC. Protein product: CASSASGTGGRGYTF.

The chain recombines TRBV11-2 with TRBJ2-3; 13 nucleotides match TRBD2. Germline trimming cut 2 bases from V and 3 bases from J; bases unmatched to any gene: 8. Germline loops: CDR1 SGHAT, CDR2 FQNNGV. The CDR3 contains 18 residues. This CDR3 is CASSLTTSGRARTDTQYF. The CDR3 bases are TGTGCCAGCAGCTTAACTACTAGCGGGAGGGCCAGGACAGATACGCAGTATTTT.

The V call is TRBV28, the J call TRBJ1-1; D is uncertain. Germline loops: CDR1 MDHEN, CDR2 SYDVKM. Trimming took off 1 base at V and 0 bases at J, with 9 bases between the two ends. The CDR3 contains 15 residues. Here the CDR3 DNA reads TGTGCCAGCAGTTTATTCACCGCTATGAACACTGAAGCTTTCTTT. Its protein is CASSLFTAMNTEAFF.